This record covers a single T cell receptor (beta chain). This entry is derived from a study of CD8 T cells in Susac syndrome. Random hexamers served to reverse transcribe about 0.5 to 1 ug RNA. Amplification of TCR beta CDR3 was carried out by immunoSEQ multiplex PCR, which covered 54 Vbeta and 13 Jbeta segments. TCRdb itself ran the immunoSEQ multiplex PCR reads through MiXCR, one entry per CDR3 protein. Of some 300,000 distinct CDR3 sequences in the sample, about 91% were seen once. The CDR3 spans 15 residues. Per germline, CDR1 SEHNR and CDR2 FQNEAQ (reference sequence). Trimming cost V 5 bases and J 3 bases, with 17 bases left between them. Sequencing of TCR beta was carried out in blood CD8+ and CD4+ T cells. Through negative isolation, CD4+ and CD8+ T cells were obtained, while TEMRA cells were enriched using FACS.

The clonotype originates from a human donor with multiple sclerosis. The source material was CD8+ T cells from PBMCs. The chain combines TRBV7-9 with TRBJ2-7; the D gene could be TRBD1 or TRBD2 (6 bases each). Written as DNA, the CDR3 is TGTGCCAGCAGCCCCGCCCTGAGGGGGGACTACGAGCAGTACTTC. Translation gives CASSPALRGDYEQYF.